This TCR beta chain derives from a study of T cell repertoires in cytomegalovirus infection. This clonotype appeared a few times. What it recognizes is unknown. TCRdb independently ran MiXCR on the reads; one entry per CDR3 protein. The table has approximately 700,000 distinct CDR3 sequences, roughly a third seen once. Study-level findings and limits: The cumulative frequency of public TCR beta families identified carriers of CMV plus the relevant HLA.

Germline V lookup: CDR1 LNHNV, CDR2 YYDKDF (reference sequence). CDR3 length: 17 amino acids. V was shortened by 0 bases and J by 0 bases, with 12 bases between the two germline ends. This receptor was identified in a human donor in good health (CMV status not recorded). Some clones in this sample may be carry-over from other donors' samples. Sequenced: PBMCs. This rearrangement joins TRBV15 to TRBJ1-5; D call uncertain. The CDR3 is CATSRDKEYHSNQPQHF. Written as DNA, the CDR3 is TGTGCCACCAGCAGAGATAAAGAGTATCATAGCAATCAGCCCCAGCATTTT.